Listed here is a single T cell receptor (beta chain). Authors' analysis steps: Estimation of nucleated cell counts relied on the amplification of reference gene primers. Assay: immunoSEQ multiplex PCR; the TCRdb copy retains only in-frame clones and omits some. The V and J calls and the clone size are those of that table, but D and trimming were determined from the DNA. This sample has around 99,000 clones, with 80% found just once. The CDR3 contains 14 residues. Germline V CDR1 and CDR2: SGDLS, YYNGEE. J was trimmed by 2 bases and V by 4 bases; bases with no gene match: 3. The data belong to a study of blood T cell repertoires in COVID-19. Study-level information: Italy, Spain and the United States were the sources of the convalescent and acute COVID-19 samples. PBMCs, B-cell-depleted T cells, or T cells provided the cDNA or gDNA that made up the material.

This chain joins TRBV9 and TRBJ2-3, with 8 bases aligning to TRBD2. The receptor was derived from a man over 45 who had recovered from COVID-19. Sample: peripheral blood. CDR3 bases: TGTGCCAGCAGCTGGACTAGCCACACAGATACGCAGTATTTT. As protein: CASSWTSHTDTQYF. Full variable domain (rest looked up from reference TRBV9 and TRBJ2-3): DSGVTQTPKHLITATGQRVTLRCSPRSGDLSVYWYQQSLDQGLQFLIQYYNGEERAKGNILERFSAQQFPDLHSELNLSSLELGDSALYFCASSWTSHTDTQYFGPGTRLTVL.